The 21 T cell receptor beta chains below were found in one sample sequenced in a study of blood T cell repertoires in COVID-19 (dated by TCRdb to 2020 to 2022). Library preparation was by the immunoSEQ multiplex PCR assay. TCRdb took this table from immuneACCESS and kept in-frame rearrangements with V and J called. Such tables lack part of the clones; where checked against another copy, unresolved V genes explain under half of the gap, and the rest is unexplained. The sample table holds about 230,000 clones, of which more than 75% were seen once. The top ten clones comprise around a tenth of the sample. Sequencing input: peripheral blood. The receptors originated from a man aged 45 to 65 with COVID-19, enrolled during active disease.

CDR3 amino acids: CATSGTGGNQPQHF. DNA of the CDR3: TGTGCCACCAGCGGGACAGGGGGGAATCAGCCCCAGCATTTT. The chain joins TRBV24-1 to TRBJ1-5; 11 bases are a match to TRBD1. The V and J ends lost 7 bases and 4 bases, in that order; junction bases with no gene match: 2. The length of the CDR3 is 14 residues. Germline V gene lookup returns CDR1 KGHDR and CDR2 SFDVKD.

In the case of this clone: The DNA is omitted, as the CDR3 cannot be located on it reliably, and the CDR3 follows TCRdb's listing. The chain links TRBV12-2 to TRBJ2-7; the table calls TRBD2, which could not be checked here. TRBV12-2 is a pseudogene locus. The CDR3 spans 19 amino acids, including both terminal residues. This chain's CDR3 is CASRPVGGGSTPSKYEQYF.

This chain connects TRBV24-1 to TRBJ1-2, with D unclear. Germline CDR1 is KGHDR and CDR2 is SFDVKD. There are 13 residues in the CDR3. Trimming shortened V by 1 base and J by 4 bases, and 6 bases separated the two germline ends. The CDR3 sequence: CATSDFAGYGYTF. CDR3 DNA: TGTGCCACCAGTGATTTCGCCGGCTATGGCTACACCTTC.

V gene TRBV24-1 combines with J gene TRBJ2-1, with 10 bases matching TRBD2. Germline V CDR1 and CDR2: KGHDR, SFDVKD. After removal of 3 bases from V and 3 bases from J, the junction contained 4 bases not matched to a gene. CDR3 length: 16 amino acids. The CDR3 loop reads CATSDVAGGDYNEQFF. CDR3 in DNA: TGTGCCACCAGTGATGTAGCGGGAGGAGACTACAATGAGCAGTTCTTC.

This chain links TRBV5-4 with TRBJ1-3, with a tentative D call TRBD1 (6 bases). The germline V gene has CDR1 SGHNT and CDR2 YYREEE (reference sequence). Trimming took off 2 bases at V and 2 bases at J, with 8 bases between the two ends. This CDR3 contains 14 residues. The CDR3 loop reads CASSLSGAGNTIYF. The CDR3 nucleotides read TGTGCCAGCAGCTTATCAGGGGCTGGAAACACCATATATTTT. The whole variable domain, remainder taken from reference TRBV5-4 and TRBJ1-3, is ETGVTQSPTHLIKTRGQQVTLRCSSQSGHNTVSWYQQALGQGPQFIFQYYREEENGRGNFPPRFSGLQFPNYSSELNVNALELDDSALYLCASSLSGAGNTIYFGEGSWLTVV.

The CDR3 coding sequence is TGTGCCAGCAGCGCGAGGGTTCAAGAGACCCAGTACTTC. Protein product: CASSARVQETQYF. The chain employs TRBV9 and TRBJ2-5, with D tentatively TRBD2 (5 bases). V lost 3 bases and J lost 2, with 8 bases in between. The length of the CDR3 is 13 residues. Germline CDR1 SGDLS, CDR2 YYNGEE.

V gene TRBV3-1 (or the pseudogene TRBV3-2) combines with J gene TRBJ2-3, with TRBD1 as a possible D gene (6 bases). Germline assignment: CDR1 LGHDT and CDR2 YNNKEL (reference sequence). Trimming removed 1 base from V and 4 bases from J, with 12 bases in between. The CDR3 runs 15 residues. In nucleotides, the CDR3 is TGTGCCAGCAGCCAAGTGCTGGGGACATCAGATACGCAGTATTTT. Encoded protein: CASSQVLGTSDTQYF.

The chain links TRBV19 to TRBJ2-7, with D perhaps matching TRBD1 (6 bases). The CDR3 is 16 amino acids. V was trimmed by 5 bases and J by 1 base, leaving 18 bases between them. Germline CDR1 is LNHDA and CDR2 is SQIVND (reference sequence). The CDR3 nucleotides are TGTGCCAGTAGTCCTACCATCAGGGGAATGTCCTACGAGCAGTACTTC. Its translation: CASSPTIRGMSYEQYF.

This chain connects TRBV6-5 to TRBJ1-4; 9 bases are a match to TRBD1. Germline trimming cut 4 bases from V and 7 bases from J; bases unmatched to any gene: 10. This CDR3 contains 16 residues. CDR1 and CDR2 (germline): MNHEY, SVGAGI. The DNA of the CDR3 is TGTGCCAGCAGTTCTTACCCGGGACAGGGCCGTGAAAAACTGTTTTTT. Translation gives CASSSYPGQGREKLFF.

The table lists this clone with a few counts. The chain is built from TRBV5-5 and TRBJ1-3; TRBD1 matches 7 bases. This CDR3 is built from 16 residues. Trimming cost V 2 bases and J 3 bases; bases outside gene matches: 8. Per germline, CDR1 SGHKS and CDR2 YYEKEE (reference sequence). The CDR3 DNA follows: TGTGCCAGCAGCTTTGAGAAGGGGGCCCTTGGAAACACCATATATTTT. It specifies CASSFEKGALGNTIYF. Using reference TRBV5-5 and TRBJ1-3 for the parts outside the CDR3, the full variable domain is DAGVTQSPTHLIKTRGQQVTLRCSPISGHKSVSWYQQVLGQGPQFIFQYYEKEERGRGNFPDRFSARQFPNYSSELNVNALLLGDSALYLCASSFEKGALGNTIYFGEGSWLTVV.

The V gene is TRBV9, the J gene TRBJ2-6, with a weak D call TRBD2 (6 bases). The CDR3 covers 18 residues. Germline assignment: CDR1 SGDLS and CDR2 YYNGEE. Between the trimmed V and J ends, which lost 1 base and 1 base, there was a span of 15 bases. For the CDR3, the DNA is TGTGCCAGCAGCGTACTGGCGGGATTTAGGTCTGGGGCCAACGTCCTGACTTTC. This translates into CASSVLAGFRSGANVLTF. Full variable domain (missing parts from reference TRBV9 and TRBJ2-6): DSGVTQTPKHLITATGQRVTLRCSPRSGDLSVYWYQQSLDQGLQFLIQYYNGEERAKGNILERFSAQQFPDLHSELNLSSLELGDSALYFCASSVLAGFRSGANVLTFGAGSRLTVL.

The genes are TRBV7-8 and TRBJ2-7, with D possibly TRBD1 on 5 matching bases. V was pared by 5 bases and J by 6 bases, with 11 bases between. The CDR3 totals 12 residues. Germline V lookup: CDR1 SGHVS, CDR2 FQNEAQ. CDR3 in amino acids: CASSPPGPEQYF. The CDR3 DNA sequence: TGTGCCAGCAGCCCACCAGGGCCCGAGCAGTACTTC.

The rearrangement links TRBV27 to TRBJ2-3, with TRBD2 matching 12 bases. The germline V gene encodes CDR1 MNHEY and CDR2 SMNVEV (reference sequence). The CDR3 extends over 19 amino acids. J lost 0 bases, V lost 5 bases, and 12 bases had no gene match. CDR3 in DNA: TGTGCCAGCAGTCCTCATCCGGGACTAGCGGGTTCCAGCACAGATACGCAGTATTTT. This sequence encodes CASSPHPGLAGSSTDTQYF.

The gene calls are TRBV2 and TRBJ1-6, with 7 nucleotides matching TRBD1. The CDR3 is 14 residues long. Germline CDR1 SNHLY, CDR2 FYNNEI. The V and J ends lost 4 bases and 7 bases, in that order; junction bases with no gene match: 4. The CDR3 DNA reads TGTGCCAGCAGTGTAGGACAGGAAAATTCACCCCTCCACTTT. This gives the protein CASSVGQENSPLHF.

This chain joins TRBV19 and TRBJ1-6; TRBD1 agrees at 9 bases. The CDR3 has 15 residues. The V and J ends lost 8 bases and 1 base, in that order; junction bases with no gene match: 3. Germline CDR1 LNHDA, CDR2 SQIVND (reference sequence). CDR3 DNA sequence: TGTGCCAGTTCGGACAGGGGTTCCTATAATTCACCCCTCCACTTT. Translated, it gives CASSDRGSYNSPLHF.

The V gene is TRBV19, the J gene TRBJ1-1, with D maybe TRBD1 (6 bases). V was cut by 7 bases and J by 4 bases, with 16 bases left in between. Per germline, CDR1 LNHDA and CDR2 SQIVND (reference sequence). CDR3 length equals 14 residues. The CDR3 nucleotides are TGTGCCAGTACTGAGCGGGGGGCCTTCACTGAAGCTTTCTTT. The encoded protein is CASTERGAFTEAFF.

The V gene is TRBV4-1, the J gene TRBJ2-1; D perhaps matches TRBD1 (5 bases). CDR3 length: 16 residues. Trimming shortened V by 1 base and J by 3 bases, and 13 bases separated the two germline ends. Looked up from germline, CDR1 is MGHRA and CDR2 is YSYEKL. The CDR3 protein is CASSQGRGRSYNEQFF. DNA of the CDR3: TGCGCCAGCAGCCAAGGTAGGGGCCGAAGCTACAATGAGCAGTTCTTC.

The chain carries TRBV7-2 and TRBJ2-3; a weak D match, TRBD2 (6 bases). With 3 bases removed from V and 9 bases from J, the gap between germline ends came to 10 bases. Germline CDR1 is SGHTA and CDR2 is FQGNSA. CDR3 size: 12 residues. CDR3 coding DNA: TGTGCCAGCAGCTTTTGGCGGGACACGCAGTATTTT. Its protein product is CASSFWRDTQYF.

V gene TRBV6-5 combines with J gene TRBJ2-2; 7 nucleotides line up with TRBD1. Germline CDR1 and CDR2: MNHEY and SVGAGI. V shed 2 bases, J shed 1 base, and the junction held 1 base outside the gene matches. This CDR3 comprises 15 residues. CDR3 coding DNA: TGTGCCAGCAGTTACAGGACAGGGAACACCGGGGAGCTGTTTTTT. Protein sequence: CASSYRTGNTGELFF.

V usage is TRBV10-3 and J usage is TRBJ2-7, with D perhaps matching TRBD2 (5 bases). This CDR3 is 14 amino acids long. V lost 5 bases and J lost 5, with 16 bases in between. The germline V gene has CDR1 ENHRY and CDR2 SYGVKD. CDR3 residues: CAISPERDRHEQYF. The CDR3 DNA sequence: TGTGCCATCAGTCCCGAGAGGGATCGCCACGAGCAGTACTTC.

The chain has TRBV6-5 and TRBJ2-2; 10 nucleotides match TRBD1. The germline CDR1 and CDR2 sequences are MNHEY and SVGAGI. This CDR3 comprises 15 residues. V was pared by 2 bases and J by 8 bases, with 5 bases of the junction left unmatched. CDR3 sequence reads: CASSYATGGMGELFF. The DNA for the CDR3 is TGTGCCAGCAGTTACGCGACAGGGGGCATGGGGGAGCTGTTTTTT.